The present T cell receptor (beta chain) was sequenced within a study of response to subunit inactivated influenza vaccine. Study-wide points: The authors put forward the suggestion that each seasonal influenza vaccination may bring in only a limited number of new T cells.

This clonotype was found many times. Its antigen is unknown. TCRdb analysed the RT-PCR reads with MiXCR anew, one entry per CDR3 protein. This sample has about 540,000 distinct CDR3 sequences, with roughly 25% found just once. Per germline, CDR1 MDHEN and CDR2 SYDVKM. CDR3 size: 12 residues. The V gene lost 3 bases and the J gene lost 5 bases, with 4 bases spanning the gap. These data were also filed under a second study, of T cells expressing NK-cell markers. That report adds: The cDNA for TCR beta came from 5'RACE template switching with UMIs. Seven donors tested HCMV-seropositive and one tested seronegative among the eight sequenced.

The chain employs TRBV28 and TRBJ2-2, with D unclear. The sequence was collected from a man in his fifties who received an inactivated influenza vaccine. Sequencing was performed on CD4+ T cells sorted from PBMCs, taken 11 to 12 days after vaccination. CDR3: CASSLRTGELFF. DNA of the CDR3: TGTGCCAGCAGTTTGCGTACCGGGGAGCTGTTTTTT. The full variable domain, with the rest looked up from reference TRBV28 and TRBJ2-2, is DVKVTQSSRYLVKRTGEKVFLECVQDMDHENMFWYRQDPGLGLRLIYFSYDVKMKEKGDIPEGYSVSREKKERFSLILESASTNQTSMYLCASSLRTGELFFGEGSRLTVL.